Each of the 18 T cell receptor beta chains below was sequenced from the same sample in a study of CD8+CD57+ T cells in acquired aplastic anemia. It was genomic DNA that served as the template for profiling TCR beta VDJ and CDR3. MiXCR was run by TCRdb on the reads, yielding one entry per CDR3 protein. The sample yields some 410,000 distinct CDR3 sequences, 55% to 75% seen once. The sequenced sample consisted of sorted CD4+, CD8+, or CD8+CD57+ T cells (not recorded which) from PBMCs. The receptors stem from a human donor in good health, serving as a control.

The chain couples TRBV7-2 to TRBJ1-1; unclear D gene. Germline CDR1 is SGHTA and CDR2 is FQGNSA. CDR3 size: 15 residues. V gave up 3 bases and J gave up 4 bases, with 15 bases separating them. The CDR3 here is CASSLVGTSITEAFF. Here the CDR3 DNA reads TGTGCCAGCAGCTTGGTTGGTACTTCGATCACTGAAGCTTTCTTT.

This chain links TRBV6-1 with TRBJ1-2; TRBD1 might be the D (6 bases). The CDR3 sequence is 16 residues long. Trimming shortened V by 3 bases and J by 0 bases, and 14 bases separated the two germline ends. In germline, CDR1 is MNHNS, CDR2 SASEGT. The CDR3, as DNA: TGTGCCAGCAGTGAGGAGGCAGGGGCTCCTAACTATGGCTACACCTTC. It codes for CASSEEAGAPNYGYTF.

This clonotype was counted many times. The rearrangement uses TRBV5-4 and TRBJ1-2; 9 bases agree with TRBD1. CDR3 length: 13 residues. The J segment lost 8 bases and the V segment lost 0 bases, leaving 2 bases of the junction unmatched. Germline V lookup: CDR1 SGHNT, CDR2 YYREEE (reference sequence). The CDR3 DNA sequence: TGTGCCAGCAGCTTGGGGACAGGGGCAGGCTACACCTTC. It yields the protein CASSLGTGAGYTF. The whole variable domain, filled in from reference TRBV5-4 and TRBJ1-2, reads ETGVTQSPTHLIKTRGQQVTLRCSSQSGHNTVSWYQQALGQGPQFIFQYYREEENGRGNFPPRFSGLQFPNYSSELNVNALELDDSALYLCASSLGTGAGYTFGSGTRLTVV.

V usage is TRBV7-3 and J usage is TRBJ2-3; 9 bases align to TRBD2. V shed 5 bases and J 7 bases; nucleotides not matched to a gene: 13. This CDR3 comprises 16 residues. Looked up from germline, CDR1 is SGHTA and CDR2 is FQGTGA. Written as DNA, the CDR3 is TGTGCCAGCAGCCCCACCTGGCGGGGGGGGGGTCATACGCAGTATTTT. It is translated as CASSPTWRGGGHTQYF.

This chain uses TRBV2 with TRBJ1-5, with D uncertain. The CDR3 has 15 residues. Germline CDR1 is SNHLY and CDR2 is FYNNEI. Trimming shortened V by 5 bases and J by 7 bases, and 18 bases separated the two germline ends. In nucleotides, the CDR3 is TGTGCCAGCAGTTACTCCGGGGAGAGCACACAGCCCCAGCATTTT. Its translation: CASSYSGESTQPQHF.

This clonotype was detected a few times. This sequence joins TRBV19 and TRBJ2-5; 13 nucleotides match TRBD2. Trimming removed 5 bases from V and 3 bases from J; junction bases left unmatched: 3. Germline assignment: CDR1 LNHDA and CDR2 SQIVND (reference sequence). CDR3 length: 15 residues. The CDR3 DNA reads as TGTGCCAGTAGTCCTGGACTAGCGGGGGAAGAGACCCAGTACTTC. The encoded protein is CASSPGLAGEETQYF.

This clonotype was recorded many times. The chain recombines TRBV7-2 with TRBJ1-5; no firm D call. From germline, CDR1 is SGHTA and CDR2 FQGNSA. There are 13 residues in the CDR3. V was clipped by 5 bases and J by 6 bases, with 11 bases between them. This chain's CDR3 is CASSPSEGQPQHF. DNA for the CDR3: TGTGCCAGCAGCCCTAGTGAAGGTCAGCCCCAGCATTTT.

This clonotype has only one observation. This sequence joins TRBV5-1 and TRBJ2-7; D may correspond to TRBD1 or TRBD2 (5 bases each). Germline loops: CDR1 SGHRS, CDR2 YFSETQ. Trimming pared 1 base from V and 2 bases from J, leaving 10 bases between. The CDR3 has 14 amino acids. The CDR3, as DNA: TGCGCCAGCAGCTTGTCGCCGGGACCCTACGAGCAGTACTTC. This translates into CASSLSPGPYEQYF.

The CDR3 sequence: CASSVAGAGLNTGYTF. CDR3 DNA sequence: TGTGCCAGCAGCGTAGCGGGGGCAGGTCTGAACACTGGCTACACCTTC. The genes are TRBV9 and TRBJ1-2, with D perhaps TRBD1 (6 bases). This CDR3 contains 16 residues. Trimming cost V 0 bases and J 7 bases, with 19 bases left between them. Germline-derived CDR1 and CDR2 are SGDLS and YYNGEE.

This clonotype has more than one count but fewer than ten. At one of its ends the junction is not consistent with the germline gene, which may arise from a read error. This chain uses TRBV7-9 with TRBJ1-2, with D maybe TRBD1 (5 bases). The length of the CDR3 is 10 residues. CDR1 and CDR2 (germline): SEHNR, FQNEAQ (reference sequence). CDR3 DNA sequence: TGTGCCTGCAGGGTTGATGGCTACACCTTC. Encoded protein: CACRVDGYTF.

Here the CDR3 DNA reads TGTGCCAGCAGCTTACTGGGAGGGGGGGCTGACTACACCTTC. As protein: CASSLLGGGADYTF. The chain is built from TRBV7-9 and TRBJ1-2; perhaps TRBD1 as D (6 bases). Germline lookup yields CDR1 SEHNR and CDR2 FQNEAQ (reference sequence). The CDR3 is made up of 14 amino acids. The V and J ends lost 2 bases and 10 bases respectively, with 17 bases between them.

The chain employs TRBV20-1 and TRBJ2-1, with 10 bases identical to TRBD2. J gave up 8 bases and V 4 bases, and 5 bases lay outside the gene matches. Germline V gene data show CDR1 as DFQATT and CDR2 as SNEGSKA (reference sequence). The CDR3 is 13 amino acids. CDR3 protein: CSATSGGAYEQFF. CDR3 nucleotide sequence: TGCAGTGCTACGAGCGGGGGGGCTTATGAGCAGTTCTTC.

Note on this clonotype: This likely comes from a read error, as the CDR3 has no conserved phenylalanine or tryptophan at its end. No DNA is shown, since the ends of the CDR3 on it are uncertain; the CDR3 is the one TCRdb lists. The CDR3 loop reads CASSLDGPGVYDYI. This sequence joins TRBV7-3 and TRBJ2-5; the table calls TRBD1, which could not be checked here. In germline, CDR1 is SGHTA, CDR2 FQGTGA. The CDR3 is 14 amino acids in total, end residues counted.

This chain links TRBV7-3 with TRBJ1-1; tentatively, D is TRBD1 (5 bases). The CDR3 totals 16 residues. The V and J ends lost 6 bases and 6 bases respectively, with 23 bases between them. Germline V gives CDR1 SGHTA, CDR2 FQGTGA. The CDR3 sequence: CASRGRRDVTNAEAFF. The CDR3, as DNA: TGTGCCAGCAGGGGTCGCCGGGACGTTACCAACGCTGAAGCTTTCTTT.

In its sample, this clonotype was seen once. Likely a read error: the CDR3 ends without its conserved phenylalanine or tryptophan. The limits of the CDR3 on the DNA are not certain, so only TCRdb's listed CDR3 is given. The chain is built from TRBV12-3 or TRBV12-4 and TRBJ1-6; TRBD1, the table's D call, was not compared with the DNA. The CDR3 extends over 13 residues, inclusive of both ends. CDR3 region: CASSRATGSPRHI.

For this clonotype: A junction boundary mismatches the germline segment, possibly from a read error. This chain connects TRBV14 to TRBJ2-7, with 10 positions matching TRBD2. The germline gives CDR1 SGHDN, CDR2 FVKESK. CDR3 length: 14 residues. The chain's CDR3 is CASSQDSGTLAGHF. The CDR3 DNA reads as TGTGCCAGCAGCCAAGACTCAGGCACACTAGCGGGGCACTTC.

Comments on this clonotype: A junction boundary mismatches the germline segment, possibly from a read error. The genes are TRBV5-1 and TRBJ1-5; D call uncertain. The CDR3 extends over 13 amino acids. From germline, CDR1 is SGHRS and CDR2 YFSETQ. Here the CDR3 DNA reads TGTGCCAGCAGAAGGAGGGTCCAAGGGCCCCAGCATTTT. Translating gives CASRRRVQGPQHF.

On this clonotype itself: Sequence at one end of the junction differs from germline and may be a read error. The rearrangement uses TRBV2 and TRBJ2-3; TRBD1 aligns across 7 bases. The CDR3 spans 14 residues. Looked up from germline, CDR1 is SNHLY and CDR2 is FYNNEI. CDR3 sequence (DNA): TGTGCCAGCAGCGACGAAGGGGGCACAGGCTCCCACTTTTTT. It yields the protein CASSDEGGTGSHFF.